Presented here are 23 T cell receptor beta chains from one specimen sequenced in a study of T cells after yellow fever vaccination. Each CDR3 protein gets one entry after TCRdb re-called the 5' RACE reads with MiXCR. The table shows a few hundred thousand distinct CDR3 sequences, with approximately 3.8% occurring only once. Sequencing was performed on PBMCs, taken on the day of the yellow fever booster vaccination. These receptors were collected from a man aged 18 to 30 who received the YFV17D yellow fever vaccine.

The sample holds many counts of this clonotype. CDR3 region: CASSSLGDHEQYV. The CDR3, as DNA: TGTGCCAGCAGCTCCTTGGGGGACCACGAGCAGTACGTC. The gene calls are TRBV13 and TRBJ2-7, with D perhaps matching TRBD1 or TRBD2 (5 bases each). Per the germline V gene, CDR1 is PRHDT and CDR2 is FYEKMQ (reference sequence). V was trimmed by 4 bases and J by 5 bases, leaving 12 bases between them. The CDR3 runs to 13 residues.

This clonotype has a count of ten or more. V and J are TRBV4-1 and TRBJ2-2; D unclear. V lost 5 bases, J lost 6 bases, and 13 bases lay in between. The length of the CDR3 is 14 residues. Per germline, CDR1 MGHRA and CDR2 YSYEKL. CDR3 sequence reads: CASSSLEKSGELFF. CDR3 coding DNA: TGCGCCAGCAGCTCTCTAGAAAAGTCCGGGGAGCTGTTTTTT.

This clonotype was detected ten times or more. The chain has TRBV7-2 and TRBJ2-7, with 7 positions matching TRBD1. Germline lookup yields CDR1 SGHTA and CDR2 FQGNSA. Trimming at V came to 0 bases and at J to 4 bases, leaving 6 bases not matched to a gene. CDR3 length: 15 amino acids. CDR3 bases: TGTGCCAGCAGCTTAGCGCAGGGGACAGAGTACGAGCAGTACGTC. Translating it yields CASSLAQGTEYEQYV.

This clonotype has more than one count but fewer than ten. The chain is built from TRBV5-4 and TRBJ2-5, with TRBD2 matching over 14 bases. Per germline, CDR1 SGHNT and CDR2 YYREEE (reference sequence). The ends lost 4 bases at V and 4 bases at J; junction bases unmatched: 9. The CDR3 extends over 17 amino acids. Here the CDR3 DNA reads TGTGCCAGCAGCGGGGGGACTAGCGGGGGTAGTCGAGAGACCCAGTACTTC. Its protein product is CASSGGTSGGSRETQYF. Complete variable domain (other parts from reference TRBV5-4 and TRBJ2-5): ETGVTQSPTHLIKTRGQQVTLRCSSQSGHNTVSWYQQALGQGPQFIFQYYREEENGRGNFPPRFSGLQFPNYSSELNVNALELDDSALYLCASSGGTSGGSRETQYFGPGTRLLVL.

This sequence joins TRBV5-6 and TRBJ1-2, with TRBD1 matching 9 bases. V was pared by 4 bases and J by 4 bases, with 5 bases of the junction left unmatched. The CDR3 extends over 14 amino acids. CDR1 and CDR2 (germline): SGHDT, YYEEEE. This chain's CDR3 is CASSNRGLSYGYTF. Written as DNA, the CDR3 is TGTGCCAGCAGCAACAGGGGGCTGAGCTATGGCTACACCTTC.

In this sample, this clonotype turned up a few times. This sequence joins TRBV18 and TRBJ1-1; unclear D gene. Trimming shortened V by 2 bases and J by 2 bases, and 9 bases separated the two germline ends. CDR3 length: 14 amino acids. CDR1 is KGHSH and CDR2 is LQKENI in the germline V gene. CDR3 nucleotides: TGTGCCAGCTCACCAAGGGTTTTAAACACTGAAGCTTTCTTT. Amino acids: CASSPRVLNTEAFF. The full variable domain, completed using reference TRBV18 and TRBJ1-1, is NAGVMQNPRHLVRRRGQEARLRCSPMKGHSHVYWYRQLPEEGLKFMVYLQKENIIDESGMPKERFSAEFPKEGPSILRIQQVVRGDSAAYFCASSPRVLNTEAFFGQGTRLTVV.

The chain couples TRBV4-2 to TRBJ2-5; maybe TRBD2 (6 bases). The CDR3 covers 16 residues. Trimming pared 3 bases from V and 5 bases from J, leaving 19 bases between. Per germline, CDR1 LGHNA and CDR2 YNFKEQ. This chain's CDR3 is CASSQAQTSSDETQYF. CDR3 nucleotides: TGTGCCAGCAGCCAGGCTCAGACTAGTTCCGATGAGACCCAGTACTTC.

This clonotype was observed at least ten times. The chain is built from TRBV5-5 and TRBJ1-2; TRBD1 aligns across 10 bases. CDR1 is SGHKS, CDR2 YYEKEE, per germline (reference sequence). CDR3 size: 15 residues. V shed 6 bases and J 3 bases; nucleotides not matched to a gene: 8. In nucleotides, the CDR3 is TGTGCCAGCACAAACGCCGGGACAGGGGACTATGGCTACACCTTC. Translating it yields CASTNAGTGDYGYTF.

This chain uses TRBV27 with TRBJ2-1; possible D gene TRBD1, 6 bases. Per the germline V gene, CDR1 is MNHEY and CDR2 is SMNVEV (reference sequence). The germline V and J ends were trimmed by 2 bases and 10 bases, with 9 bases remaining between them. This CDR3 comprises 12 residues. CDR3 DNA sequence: TGTGCCAGCAGTTTAGGGGGCCAGGAGCAGTTCTTC. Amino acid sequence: CASSLGGQEQFF.

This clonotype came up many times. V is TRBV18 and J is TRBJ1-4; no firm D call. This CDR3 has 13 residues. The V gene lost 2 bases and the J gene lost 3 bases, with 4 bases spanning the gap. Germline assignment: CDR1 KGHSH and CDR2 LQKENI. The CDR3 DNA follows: TGTGCCAGCTCACCAAGGGCTAATGAAAAACTGTTTTTT. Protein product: CASSPRANEKLFF.

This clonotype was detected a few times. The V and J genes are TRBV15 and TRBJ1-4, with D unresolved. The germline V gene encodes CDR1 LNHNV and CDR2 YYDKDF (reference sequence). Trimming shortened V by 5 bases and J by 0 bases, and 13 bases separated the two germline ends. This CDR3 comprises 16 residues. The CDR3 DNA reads TGTGCCACCAGCGGTAGACTTCTAACAACTAATGAAAAACTGTTTTTT. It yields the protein CATSGRLLTTNEKLFF.

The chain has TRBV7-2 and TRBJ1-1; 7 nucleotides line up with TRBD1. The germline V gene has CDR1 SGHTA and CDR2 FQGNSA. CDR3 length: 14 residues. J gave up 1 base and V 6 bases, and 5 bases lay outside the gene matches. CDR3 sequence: CASRHRGANTEAFF. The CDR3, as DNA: TGTGCCAGCAGACACAGGGGTGCGAACACTGAAGCTTTCTTT.

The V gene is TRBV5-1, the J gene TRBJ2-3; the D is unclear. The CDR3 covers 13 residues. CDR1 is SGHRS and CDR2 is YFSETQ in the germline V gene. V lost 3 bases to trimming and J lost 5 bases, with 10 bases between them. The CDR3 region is CASSSRVLDTQYF. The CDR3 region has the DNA TGCGCCAGCAGCTCCCGGGTCCTAGATACGCAGTATTTT.

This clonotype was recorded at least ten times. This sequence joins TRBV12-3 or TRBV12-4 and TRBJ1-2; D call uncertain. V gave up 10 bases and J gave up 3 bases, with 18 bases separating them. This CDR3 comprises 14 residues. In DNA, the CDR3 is TGTGCCACCAGCGTTTTGGACGGGTACTATGGCTACACCTTC. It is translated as CATSVLDGYYGYTF.

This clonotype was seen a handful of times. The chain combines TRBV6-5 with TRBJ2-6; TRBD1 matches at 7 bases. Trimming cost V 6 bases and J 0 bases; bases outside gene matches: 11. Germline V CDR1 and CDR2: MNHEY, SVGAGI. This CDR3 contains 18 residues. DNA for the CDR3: TGTGCCAGCAGCCTCTTTGGGACAGTCAGCTCTGGGGCCAACGTCCTGACTTTC. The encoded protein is CASSLFGTVSSGANVLTF.

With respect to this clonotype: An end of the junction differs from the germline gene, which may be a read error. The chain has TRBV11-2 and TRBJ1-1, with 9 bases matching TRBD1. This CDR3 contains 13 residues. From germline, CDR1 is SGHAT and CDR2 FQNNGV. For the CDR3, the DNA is TGTGCCAGCAAGGGGACAGGGAACGCTGAAGCTTTCTTT. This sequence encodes CASKGTGNAEAFF.

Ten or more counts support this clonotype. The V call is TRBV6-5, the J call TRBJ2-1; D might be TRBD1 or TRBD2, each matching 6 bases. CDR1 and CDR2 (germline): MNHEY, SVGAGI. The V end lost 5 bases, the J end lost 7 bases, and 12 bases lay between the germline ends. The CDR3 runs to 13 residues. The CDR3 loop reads CASSTGAGNEQFF. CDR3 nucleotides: TGTGCCAGCAGTACGGGGGCTGGGAATGAGCAGTTCTTC.

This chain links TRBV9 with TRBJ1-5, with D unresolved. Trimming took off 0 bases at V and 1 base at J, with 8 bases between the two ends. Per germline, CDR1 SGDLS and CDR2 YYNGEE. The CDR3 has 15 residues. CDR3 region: CASSVGPGSNQPQHF. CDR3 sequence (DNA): TGTGCCAGCAGCGTAGGTCCGGGAAGCAATCAGCCCCAGCATTTT.

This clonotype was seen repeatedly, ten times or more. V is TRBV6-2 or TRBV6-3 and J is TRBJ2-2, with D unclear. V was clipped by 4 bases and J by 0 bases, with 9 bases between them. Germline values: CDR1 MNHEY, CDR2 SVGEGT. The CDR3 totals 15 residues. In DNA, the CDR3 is TGTGCCAGCAGTTTTCGGGCCCCGAACACCGGGGAGCTGTTTTTT. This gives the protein CASSFRAPNTGELFF.

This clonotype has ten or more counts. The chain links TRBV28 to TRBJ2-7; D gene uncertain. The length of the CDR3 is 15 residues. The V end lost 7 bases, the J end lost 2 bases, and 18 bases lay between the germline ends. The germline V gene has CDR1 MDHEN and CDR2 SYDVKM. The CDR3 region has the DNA TGTGCCAGCACCGAAGACGTTCGCTCTACCTACGAGCAGTACTTC. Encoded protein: CASTEDVRSTYEQYF.

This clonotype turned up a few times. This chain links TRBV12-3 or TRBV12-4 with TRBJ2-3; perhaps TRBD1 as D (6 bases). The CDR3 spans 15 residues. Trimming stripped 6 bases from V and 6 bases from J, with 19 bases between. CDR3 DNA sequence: TGTGCCAGCAGCTCAGGGACCTGGGGGCCGGATACGCAGTATTTT. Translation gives CASSSGTWGPDTQYF.

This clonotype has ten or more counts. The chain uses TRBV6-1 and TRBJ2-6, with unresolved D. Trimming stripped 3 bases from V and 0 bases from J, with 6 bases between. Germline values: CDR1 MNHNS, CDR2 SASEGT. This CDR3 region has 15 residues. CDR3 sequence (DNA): TGTGCCAGCAGTGAGAAATACTCTGGGGCCAACGTCCTGACTTTC. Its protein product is CASSEKYSGANVLTF.

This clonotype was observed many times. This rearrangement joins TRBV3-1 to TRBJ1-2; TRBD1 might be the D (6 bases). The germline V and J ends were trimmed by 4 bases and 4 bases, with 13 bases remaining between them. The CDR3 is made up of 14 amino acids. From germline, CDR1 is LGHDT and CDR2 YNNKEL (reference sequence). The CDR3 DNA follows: TGTGCCAGCAGCCCTAGGACAGACTCCTATGGCTACACCTTC. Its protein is CASSPRTDSYGYTF.